The 20 T cell receptor beta chains below all came from one sample that was sequenced in a study of shared T cell receptors in the human thymus. Here immunoSEQ multiplex PCR was the method, and the copy in TCRdb shows in-frame clones only, minus some. The data show about 710,000 clones, approximately 89% seen once. The data were also submitted as part of a second study, on human thymus T cells.

Sequencing input: thymocytes. Receptors were obtained from a boy in the first two years of life with a congenital heart defect.

This clone has only one observation. The V gene is TRBV5-4, the J gene TRBJ2-5, with TRBD2 matching over 7 bases. Germline loops: CDR1 SGHNT, CDR2 YYREEE (reference sequence). Trimming took 1 base from V and 3 from J; bases not matched to a gene: 6. CDR3 length: 15 amino acids. This CDR3 reads CASSLSLAVEETQYF. The DNA for the CDR3 is TGTGCCAGCAGCTTGAGTCTAGCGGTCGAAGAGACCCAGTACTTC.

This clone was counted a single time. The chain uses TRBV28 and TRBJ2-7; TRBD2 might be the D (6 bases). Trimming removed 1 base at V and 1 base at J, with 20 bases between. In germline, CDR1 is MDHEN, CDR2 SYDVKM. The CDR3 is 18 residues long. CDR3 sequence reads: CASSLSREKGRSSYEQYF. The CDR3 DNA reads as TGTGCCAGCAGTTTATCACGGGAGAAAGGTCGGTCGTCCTACGAGCAGTACTTC.

The chain combines TRBV19 with TRBJ1-5; D unresolved. V lost 7 bases to trimming and J lost 4 bases, with 14 bases between them. This CDR3 region has 14 residues. Germline V gene lookup returns CDR1 LNHDA and CDR2 SQIVND (reference sequence). CDR3 amino acids: CASNIPTTNQPQHF. In DNA, the CDR3 is TGTGCCAGTAATATCCCGACTACAAATCAGCCCCAGCATTTT.

This rearrangement joins TRBV5-1 to TRBJ2-7; TRBD1 matches 7 bases. The CDR3 sequence is 15 residues long. The germline V gene has CDR1 SGHRS and CDR2 YFSETQ. The V segment lost 0 bases and the J segment 0 bases; nucleotides outside the gene matches: 3. CDR3 nucleotides: TGCGCCAGCAGCTTGGTTGCAGGGGGCTCCTACGAGCAGTACTTC. This codes for CASSLVAGGSYEQYF. Supplemented by reference TRBV5-1 and TRBJ2-7, the full variable domain reads KAGVTQTPRYLIKTRGQQVTLSCSPISGHRSVSWYQQTPGQGLQFLFEYFSETQRNKGNFPGRFSGRQFSNSRSEMNVSTLELGDSALYLCASSLVAGGSYEQYFGPGTRLTVT.

This clone was observed a single time. The CDR3 is CASSLQVRISTDTQYF. As DNA, the CDR3 is TGTGCCAGCAGCTTGCAGGTCCGAATTAGCACAGATACGCAGTATTTT. V usage is TRBV5-8 and J usage is TRBJ2-3; unclear D gene. V shed 1 base and J shed 0 bases, with 12 bases lying between them. The CDR3 totals 16 residues. In germline, CDR1 is SGHTS, CDR2 YDEGEE.

The rearrangement uses TRBV5-6 and TRBJ2-7, with a weak D call TRBD2 (5 bases). V lost 0 bases and J lost 1, with 17 bases in between. The CDR3 length is 17 residues. The germline gives CDR1 SGHDT, CDR2 YYEEEE. The CDR3 sequence: CASSLAKAQRPSYEQYF. As DNA, the CDR3 is TGTGCCAGCAGCTTGGCCAAGGCCCAGCGGCCTTCCTACGAGCAGTACTTC.

The CDR3 sequence is CASSEGTGGLGELFF. In DNA form, the CDR3 reads TGTGCCAGCAGCGAAGGGACAGGGGGCCTCGGGGAGCTGTTTTTT. The chain links TRBV9 to TRBJ2-2; TRBD1 matches 12 bases. J gave up 7 bases and V 3 bases, and 4 bases lay outside the gene matches. The V gene's germline CDR1 is SGDLS and CDR2 YYNGEE. The CDR3 has 15 amino acids.

This chain uses TRBV7-2 with TRBJ1-1; D is unclear. The length of the CDR3 is 15 residues. V was cut by 5 bases and J by 1 base, with 14 bases left in between. From germline, CDR1 is SGHTA and CDR2 FQGNSA. The CDR3 bases are TGTGCCAGCAGCCCACAGACAAACAAGAACACTGAAGCTTTCTTT. Protein sequence: CASSPQTNKNTEAFF.

The chain links TRBV11-2 to TRBJ2-3, with 7 bases identical to TRBD1. Germline lookup yields CDR1 SGHAT and CDR2 FQNNGV. The CDR3 totals 14 residues. Trimming took 5 bases from V and 1 from J; bases not matched to a gene: 3. CDR3 sequence: CASSTTGGTDTQYF. CDR3 bases: TGTGCCAGCAGCACAACAGGGGGCACAGATACGCAGTATTTT.

This clone has a handful of counts. The chain joins TRBV28 to TRBJ1-5; a possible D gene is TRBD1 (5 bases). In germline, CDR1 is MDHEN, CDR2 SYDVKM. CDR3 size: 16 residues. V lost 2 bases and J lost 1, with 12 bases in between. The DNA of the CDR3 is TGTGCCAGCAGTTTAAAACAGGTGAGAAGCAATCAGCCCCAGCATTTT. It yields the protein CASSLKQVRSNQPQHF.

CDR3 DNA: TGTGCCAGCAGCTCCCCTTTCAGGGTAAAAGAGACCCAGTACTTC. Translation gives CASSSPFRVKETQYF. V is TRBV5-6 and J is TRBJ2-5; possibly TRBD1 for D (5 bases). V lost 3 bases and J 3 bases, leaving 15 bases between the germline ends. The CDR3 has 15 amino acids. The germline V gene has CDR1 SGHDT and CDR2 YYEEEE.

This rearrangement joins TRBV27 to TRBJ2-1; the D gene is possibly TRBD1 (5 bases). CDR3 length equals 12 residues. Germline lookup yields CDR1 MNHEY and CDR2 SMNVEV (reference sequence). With 5 bases removed from V and 8 bases from J, the gap between germline ends came to 10 bases. In nucleotides, the CDR3 is TGTGCCAGCAGTCCAGGGTCCCATGAGCAGTTCTTC. This sequence encodes CASSPGSHEQFF.

This chain connects TRBV9 to TRBJ2-1; the match to TRBD2 covers 11 bases. Germline loops: CDR1 SGDLS, CDR2 YYNGEE. Trimming cost V 0 bases and J 12 bases; bases outside gene matches: 11. The CDR3 covers 16 residues. The CDR3 DNA reads as TGTGCCAGCAGCGTAGAGGCTAGCGGGGGGCTTAGGGTGCAGTTCTTC. It encodes CASSVEASGGLRVQFF.

The J gene is TRBJ2-3, the V gene TRBV30, with D possibly TRBD1 on 6 matching bases. Trimming took off 0 bases at V and 1 base at J, with 20 bases between the two ends. Germline V gene lookup returns CDR1 GTSNPN and CDR2 SVGIG (reference sequence). CDR3 size: 18 residues. The CDR3 loop is CAWSVGLGASPRTDTQYF. CDR3 sequence (DNA): TGTGCCTGGAGTGTAGGGTTGGGGGCTAGTCCCCGCACAGATACGCAGTATTTT. Supplemented by reference TRBV30 and TRBJ2-3, the full variable domain reads SQTIHQWPATLVQPVGSPLSLECTVEGTSNPNLYWYRQAAGRGLQLLFYSVGIGQISSEVPQNLSASRPQDRQFILSSKKLLLSDSGFYLCAWSVGLGASPRTDTQYFGPGTRLTVL.

The genes are TRBV6-1 and TRBJ1-2; tentatively, D is TRBD1 (5 bases). Trimming shortened V by 2 bases and J by 4 bases, and 11 bases separated the two germline ends. This CDR3 spans 14 amino acids. Germline values: CDR1 MNHNS, CDR2 SASEGT. CDR3 DNA: TGTGCCAGCAGTGAACCAGGGAGGCTCTATGGCTACACCTTC. Amino acids: CASSEPGRLYGYTF.

Points on this clone: Other DNA variants within this sample encode the same CDR3. V and J are TRBV5-6 and TRBJ1-6; the D gene is possibly TRBD1 (6 bases). Germline lookup yields CDR1 SGHDT and CDR2 YYEEEE. Trimming removed 5 bases at V and 5 bases at J, with 14 bases between. This CDR3 has 15 amino acids. CDR3 sequence: CASRPGVWDNSPLHF. The CDR3 DNA reads as TGTGCCAGCAGACCAGGGGTTTGGGATAATTCACCCCTCCACTTT.

The rearrangement links TRBV5-6 to TRBJ1-4, with 10 bases matching TRBD1. This CDR3 has 17 amino acids. Trimming at V came to 1 base and at J to 5 bases, leaving 8 bases not matched to a gene. Looked up from germline, CDR1 is SGHDT and CDR2 is YYEEEE. The CDR3 nucleotides are TGTGCCAGCAGCTTGTTGCGACCGGGACAGGGGAATGAAAAACTGTTTTTT. Amino acids: CASSLLRPGQGNEKLFF.

The chain is built from TRBV7-2 and TRBJ2-5; TRBD2 is a possible D gene (6 bases). Germline lookup yields CDR1 SGHTA and CDR2 FQGNSA. Trimming cost V 2 bases and J 7 bases, with 11 bases left between them. CDR3 length: 13 residues. The CDR3 sequence: CASSLMAGRTQYF. CDR3 in DNA: TGTGCCAGCAGCTTAATGGCGGGGAGGACCCAGTACTTC.

The chain employs TRBV28 and TRBJ1-2; 9 nucleotides agree with TRBD1. The CDR3 spans 16 residues. V gave up 6 bases and J gave up 0 bases; unmatched junction bases: 8. Per the germline V gene, CDR1 is MDHEN and CDR2 is SYDVKM. The CDR3 bases are TGTGCCAGCAGCCTGGGACAGGGAGGTACTAACTATGGCTACACCTTC. It yields the protein CASSLGQGGTNYGYTF.

CDR3 loop: CASSTSGSTDTQYF. DNA for the CDR3: TGTGCCAGCAGCACTAGCGGGAGCACAGATACGCAGTATTTT. This chain uses TRBV11-2 with TRBJ2-3; 9 bases align to TRBD2. V lost 5 bases and J lost 0; bases outside the gene matches: 0. This CDR3 region has 14 residues. Germline CDR1 SGHAT, CDR2 FQNNGV.